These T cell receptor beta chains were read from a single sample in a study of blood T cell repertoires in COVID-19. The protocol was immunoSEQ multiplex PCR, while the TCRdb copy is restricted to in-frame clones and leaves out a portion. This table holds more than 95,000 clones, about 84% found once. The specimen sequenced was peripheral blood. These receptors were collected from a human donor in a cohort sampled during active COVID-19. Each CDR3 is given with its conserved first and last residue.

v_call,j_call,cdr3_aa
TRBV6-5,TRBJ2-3,CAGRQGSTDTQYF
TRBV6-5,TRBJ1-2,CASRLQGGAGYTF
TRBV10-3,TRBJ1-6,CAISESGVDRGPLHF
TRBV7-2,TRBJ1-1,CASSLGRSGVSGTEAFF
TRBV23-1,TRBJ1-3,CASSQGLGNTIYF
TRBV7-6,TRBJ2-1,CASSPFPLARGNSRGEQFF
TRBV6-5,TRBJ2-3,CASRRDPTGSDTQYF
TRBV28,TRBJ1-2,CASSSDRDNTF
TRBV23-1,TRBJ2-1,CASGQGQQNNEQFF
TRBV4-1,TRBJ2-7,CASKEREELSSYEQYF